Here is one T cell receptor (beta chain) with its context. These data come from a study of shared clonotypes between healthy human individuals. Terminally differentiated effector memory CD45RA+ cells were excluded from the naive CD8 cells, which were CD45RO-negative and positively selected for CCR7. Assay: immunoSEQ multiplex PCR; the TCRdb copy retains only in-frame clones and omits some. The sample yields hundreds of thousands of clones, 92% seen once. This TCR derives from a man aged 25 to 40 in good health. Material for sequencing was naive CD8+ T cells sorted from blood.

CDR3 protein: CASSDSGSGYTF. CDR3 DNA: TGTGCCAGCAGTGATTCCGGTTCTGGCTACACCTTC. The rearrangement joins TRBV25-1 to TRBJ1-2; D is ambiguous. The CDR3 contains 12 residues. CDR1 is MGHDK and CDR2 is SYGVNS in the germline V gene. V lost 3 bases, J lost 7 bases, and 9 bases lay in between.